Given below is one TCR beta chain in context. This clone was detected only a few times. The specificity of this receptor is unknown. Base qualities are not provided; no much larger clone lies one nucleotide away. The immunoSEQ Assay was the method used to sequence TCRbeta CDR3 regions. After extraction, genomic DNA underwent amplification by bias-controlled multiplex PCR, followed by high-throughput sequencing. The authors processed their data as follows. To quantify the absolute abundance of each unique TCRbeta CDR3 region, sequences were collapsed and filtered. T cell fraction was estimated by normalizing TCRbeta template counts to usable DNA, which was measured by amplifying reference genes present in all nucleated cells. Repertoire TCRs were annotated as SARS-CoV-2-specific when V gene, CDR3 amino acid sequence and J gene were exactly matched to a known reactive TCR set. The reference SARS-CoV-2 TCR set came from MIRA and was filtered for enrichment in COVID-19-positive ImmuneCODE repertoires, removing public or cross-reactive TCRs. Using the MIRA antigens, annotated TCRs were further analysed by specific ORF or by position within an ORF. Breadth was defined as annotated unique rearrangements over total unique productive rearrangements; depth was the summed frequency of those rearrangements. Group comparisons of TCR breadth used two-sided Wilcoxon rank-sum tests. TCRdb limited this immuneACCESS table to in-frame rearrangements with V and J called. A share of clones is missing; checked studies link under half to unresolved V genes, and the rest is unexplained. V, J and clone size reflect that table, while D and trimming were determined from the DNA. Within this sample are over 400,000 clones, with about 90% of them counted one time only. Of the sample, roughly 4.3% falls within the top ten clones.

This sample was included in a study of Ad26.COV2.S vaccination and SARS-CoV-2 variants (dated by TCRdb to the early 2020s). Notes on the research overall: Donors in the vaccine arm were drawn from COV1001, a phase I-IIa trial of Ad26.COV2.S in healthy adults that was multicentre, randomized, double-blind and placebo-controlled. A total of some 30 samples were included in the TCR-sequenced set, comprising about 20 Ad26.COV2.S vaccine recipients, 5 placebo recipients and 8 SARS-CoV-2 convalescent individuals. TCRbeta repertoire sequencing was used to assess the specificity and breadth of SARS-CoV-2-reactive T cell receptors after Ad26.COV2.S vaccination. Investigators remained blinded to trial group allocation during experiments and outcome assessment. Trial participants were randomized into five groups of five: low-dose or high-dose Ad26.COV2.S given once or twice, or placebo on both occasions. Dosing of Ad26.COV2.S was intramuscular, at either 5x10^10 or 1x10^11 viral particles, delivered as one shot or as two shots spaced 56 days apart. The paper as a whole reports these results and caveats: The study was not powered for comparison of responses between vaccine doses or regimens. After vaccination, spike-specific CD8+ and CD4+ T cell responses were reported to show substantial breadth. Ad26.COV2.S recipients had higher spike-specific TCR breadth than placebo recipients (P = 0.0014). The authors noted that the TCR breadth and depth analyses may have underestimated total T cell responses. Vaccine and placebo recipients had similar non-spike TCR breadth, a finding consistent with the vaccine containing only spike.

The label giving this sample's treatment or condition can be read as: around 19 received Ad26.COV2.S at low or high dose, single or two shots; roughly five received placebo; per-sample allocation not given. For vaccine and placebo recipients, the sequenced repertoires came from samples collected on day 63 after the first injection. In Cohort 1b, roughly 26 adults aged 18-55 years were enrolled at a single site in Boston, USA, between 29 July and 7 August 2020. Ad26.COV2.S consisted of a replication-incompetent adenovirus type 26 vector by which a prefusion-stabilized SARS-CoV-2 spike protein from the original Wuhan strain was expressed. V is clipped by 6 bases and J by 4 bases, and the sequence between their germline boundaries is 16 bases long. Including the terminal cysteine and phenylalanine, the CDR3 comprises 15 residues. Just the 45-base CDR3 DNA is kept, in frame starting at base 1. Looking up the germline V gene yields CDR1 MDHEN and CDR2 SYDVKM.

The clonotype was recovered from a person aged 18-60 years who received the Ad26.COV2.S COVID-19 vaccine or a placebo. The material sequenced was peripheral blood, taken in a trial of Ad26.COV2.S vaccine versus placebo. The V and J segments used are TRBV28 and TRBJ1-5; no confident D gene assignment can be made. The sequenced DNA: TGTGCCAGCAGGAGGGAAGGGTTAGGAAATCAGCCCCAGCATTTT. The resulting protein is CASRREGLGNQPQHF. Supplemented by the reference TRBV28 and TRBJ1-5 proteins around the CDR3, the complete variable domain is DVKVTQSSRYLVKRTGEKVFLECVQDMDHENMFWYRQDPGLGLRLIYFSYDVKMKEKGDIPEGYSVSREKKERFSLILESASTNQTSMYLCASRREGLGNQPQHFGDGTRLSIL.